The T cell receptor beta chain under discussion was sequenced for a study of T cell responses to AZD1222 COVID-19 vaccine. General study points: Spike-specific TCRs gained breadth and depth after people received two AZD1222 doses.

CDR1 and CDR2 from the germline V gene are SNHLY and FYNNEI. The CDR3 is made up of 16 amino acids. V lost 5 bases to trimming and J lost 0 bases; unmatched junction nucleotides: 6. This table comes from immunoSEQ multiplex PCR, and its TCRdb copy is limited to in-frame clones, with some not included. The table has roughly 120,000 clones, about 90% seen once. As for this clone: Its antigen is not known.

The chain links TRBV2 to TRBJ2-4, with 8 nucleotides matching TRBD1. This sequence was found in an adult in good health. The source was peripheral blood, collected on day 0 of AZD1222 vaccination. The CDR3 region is CASSRDRSLAKNIQYF. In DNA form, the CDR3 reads TGTGCCAGCAGTAGGGACAGGAGCTTAGCCAAAAACATTCAGTACTTC.